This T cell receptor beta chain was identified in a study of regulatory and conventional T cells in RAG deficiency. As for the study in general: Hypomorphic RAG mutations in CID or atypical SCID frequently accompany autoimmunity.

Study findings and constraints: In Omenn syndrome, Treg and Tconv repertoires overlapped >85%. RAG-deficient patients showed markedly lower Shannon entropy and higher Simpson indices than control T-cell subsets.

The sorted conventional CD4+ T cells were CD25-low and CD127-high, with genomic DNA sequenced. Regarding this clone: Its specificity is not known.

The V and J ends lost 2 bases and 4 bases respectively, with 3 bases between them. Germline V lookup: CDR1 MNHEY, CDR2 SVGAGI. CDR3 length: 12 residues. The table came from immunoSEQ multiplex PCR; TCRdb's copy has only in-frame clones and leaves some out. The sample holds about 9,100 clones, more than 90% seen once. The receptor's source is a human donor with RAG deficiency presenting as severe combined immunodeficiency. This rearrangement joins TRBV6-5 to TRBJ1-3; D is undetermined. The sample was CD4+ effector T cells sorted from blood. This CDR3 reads CASSYGGNTIYF. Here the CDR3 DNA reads TGTGCCAGCAGTTACGGGGGAAACACCATATATTTT.